This T cell receptor (beta chain) derives from a study of cytomegalovirus exposure and HLA in healthy donors. Trimming removed 5 bases from V and 7 bases from J; junction bases left unmatched: 10. The CDR3 is 15 residues long. Germline assignment: CDR1 LNHDA and CDR2 SQIVND (reference sequence). Regarding the study as a whole: Through in vitro validation, three CMV-associated chains were shown to be specific for CMV antigens. Exclusion applied to some V segments, including TRBV6-2 and TRBV6-3, as they were indistinguishable. A cluster of highly shared sequence variants was likely a sequencing artifact.

Notes on this clone: The antigen remains unidentified.

13 Jbeta primers and 60 Vbeta primers were used for the PCR. TCRdb's copy holds only in-frame clones and misses some; the assay was immunoSEQ multiplex PCR. This table has approximately 110,000 clones, under 90% appearing once. The chain recombines TRBV19 with TRBJ1-5; the match to TRBD1 covers 8 bases. This clonotype was sampled from a woman in her twenties or thirties in good health and CMV-seronegative. Sequenced input: PBMCs. In DNA, the CDR3 is TGTGCCAGTAGTCCCGGGACAGGTTCGAACCAGCCCCAGCATTTT. Protein sequence: CASSPGTGSNQPQHF.